This T cell receptor beta chain emerged from a study of T-cell reconstitution after alpha-beta-depleted transplantation in children. Study findings and constraints: Counts and diversity of T cells one year after transplant came mostly from newly produced T cells. Reportedly, alpha-beta T cells present about two months post-transplant originated from several hundred expanded clones of graft origin.

Using unique molecular identifiers, the investigators prepared the TCRbeta library. MiXCR was run by TCRdb on the PCR reads, yielding one entry per CDR3 protein. In the table there are some 840,000 distinct CDR3 sequences, 16% of which are singletons. This CDR3 has 14 amino acids. Germline loops: CDR1 SGHNT, CDR2 YYREEE (reference sequence). V trimming: 4 bases; J trimming: 7 bases; junction bases outside the gene matches: 4. Remarks on this clonotype: Its target is not known.

The genes are TRBV5-4 and TRBJ2-1; 11 bases are a match to TRBD2. Material: PBMCs, mostly from graft donor cells, obtained 360 days after TCRalphabeta/CD19-depleted stem cell transplant. This sequence was found in a male patient between 5 and 17 years old who had a stem cell transplant for acute lymphoblastic leukemia, so the T cells may come from the graft donor. In nucleotides, the CDR3 is TGTGCCAGCAGCCATAGCGGGAGGGTTAATGAGCAGTTCTTC. Encoded protein: CASSHSGRVNEQFF.